The 7 T cell receptor beta chains presented below share a single source sample, sequenced in a study of OX40 agonist ivuxolimab in advanced cancers. The method was immunoSEQ multiplex PCR; TCRdb's version includes in-frame clones alone and lacks a portion of them. The sample yields around 79,000 clones, 70% to 90% seen once. Here the sequenced sample was CD4+ or CD8+ T cells sorted from blood, taken in a trial of the OX40 agonist ivuxolimab. All receptors derive from an adult with an advanced solid tumor such as melanoma, head and neck, liver or kidney cancer.

The gene calls are TRBV5-6 and TRBJ2-1; 9 bases line up with TRBD2. The CDR3 is 17 amino acids. In germline, CDR1 is SGHDT, CDR2 YYEEEE. Trimming at V came to 0 bases and at J to 8 bases, leaving 12 bases not matched to a gene. Written as DNA, the CDR3 is TGTGCCAGCAGCTTGGTTGGCGGCGGGGGGGCCGCGGATGAGCAGTTCTTC. It translates to CASSLVGGGGAADEQFF.

The V gene is TRBV7-6, the J gene TRBJ1-4; D is perhaps TRBD1 (5 bases). The CDR3 covers 14 residues. The germline V and J ends were trimmed by 3 bases and 14 bases, with 19 bases remaining between them. Germline values: CDR1 SGHVS, CDR2 FNYEAQ. This CDR3 reads CASSFRSSSGTLFF. The CDR3 region has the DNA TGTGCCAGCAGCTTTCGTTCTTCCTCAGGGACCCTGTTTTTT.

The chain couples TRBV18 to TRBJ2-5, with a weak D call TRBD2 (6 bases). Trimming cost V 2 bases and J 0 bases, with 13 bases left between them. Germline V gene data show CDR1 as KGHSH and CDR2 as LQKENI. CDR3 length equals 16 residues. CDR3 in amino acids: CASSPSGGVYQETQYF. CDR3 coding DNA: TGTGCCAGCTCACCATCTGGCGGGGTCTACCAAGAGACCCAGTACTTC.

The chain employs TRBV2 and TRBJ2-1, with 7 bases fitting TRBD2. The CDR3 loop spans 15 amino acids. Germline V gives CDR1 SNHLY, CDR2 FYNNEI. V lost 7 bases, J lost 3 bases, and 9 bases stayed unmatched. Written as DNA, the CDR3 is TGTGCCAGCAAGGGAGGGGCCCTCCTCTACAATGAGCAGTTCTTC. This encodes CASKGGALLYNEQFF.

V usage is TRBV19 and J usage is TRBJ1-6; TRBD1 matches 9 bases. CDR1 and CDR2 from the germline V gene are LNHDA and SQIVND (reference sequence). CDR3 length: 15 residues. Trimming cost V 7 bases and J 7 bases; bases outside gene matches: 8. CDR3 DNA: TGTGCCAGTACCGTAGAGGACAGGGGAAATTCACCCCTCCACTTT. This gives the protein CASTVEDRGNSPLHF. Filled out from reference TRBV19 and TRBJ1-6, the complete variable domain reads DGGITQSPKYLFRKEGQNVTLSCEQNLNHDAMYWYRQDPGQGLRLIYYSQIVNDFQKGDIAEGYSVSREKKESFPLTVTSAQKNPTAFYLCASTVEDRGNSPLHFGNGTRLTVT.

Only a few counts were recorded for this clone. Written as DNA, the CDR3 is TGTGCCAGCAGCTCGACAGACTATTCCCTCCACTTT. As protein: CASSSTDYSLHF. This chain uses TRBV5-6 with TRBJ1-6, with a tentative D call TRBD1 (5 bases). CDR3 size: 12 residues. Germline values: CDR1 SGHDT, CDR2 YYEEEE. The ends were cut back, 3 bases at V and 14 bases at J, with 12 bases in the middle.

In this sample, this clone turned up once. CDR3: CASSITAGSGYGYTF. DNA of the CDR3: TGTGCCAGCAGCATAACAGCAGGGTCCGGCTATGGCTACACCTTC. The chain carries TRBV7-2 and TRBJ1-2; tentatively, D is TRBD1 (5 bases). The V gene's germline CDR1 is SGHTA and CDR2 FQGNSA. The V and J ends lost 5 bases and 4 bases respectively, with 17 bases between them. The CDR3 spans 15 residues. Based on the CDR3 plus reference TRBV7-2 and TRBJ1-2, the full variable domain is GAGVSQSPSNKVTEKGKDVELRCDPISGHTALYWYRQSLGQGLEFLIYFQGNSAPDKSGLPSDRFSAERTGGSVSTLTIQRTQQEDSAVYLCASSITAGSGYGYTFGSGTRLTVV.